The entry below describes one TCR beta chain. Its antigen is currently unknown. This record comes from a study of cytomegalovirus exposure and HLA in healthy donors. CDR3 length: 14 residues. Per the germline V gene, CDR1 is SGHRS and CDR2 is YFSETQ. Trimming cost V 0 bases and J 4 bases, with 9 bases left between them. The assay was immunoSEQ multiplex PCR, and TCRdb's table has in-frame clones only and misses some. The sample records 250,000 to 350,000 clones, more than 80% being singletons. Study-wide findings and caveats: Published work reported that the classifier diagnosed cytomegalovirus status with high specificity and sensitivity. The finding came from a later analysis; first-cohort TCR clusters tended to co-occur in the roughly 110 validation repertoires.

The TCR originated in a young woman in good health and CMV-seronegative. The specimen sequenced was PBMCs. The chain joins TRBV5-1 to TRBJ2-3, with D tentatively TRBD1 (5 bases). CDR3 loop: CASSLVGASDTQYF. CDR3 in DNA: TGCGCCAGCAGCTTGGTTGGGGCTTCAGATACGCAGTATTTT.